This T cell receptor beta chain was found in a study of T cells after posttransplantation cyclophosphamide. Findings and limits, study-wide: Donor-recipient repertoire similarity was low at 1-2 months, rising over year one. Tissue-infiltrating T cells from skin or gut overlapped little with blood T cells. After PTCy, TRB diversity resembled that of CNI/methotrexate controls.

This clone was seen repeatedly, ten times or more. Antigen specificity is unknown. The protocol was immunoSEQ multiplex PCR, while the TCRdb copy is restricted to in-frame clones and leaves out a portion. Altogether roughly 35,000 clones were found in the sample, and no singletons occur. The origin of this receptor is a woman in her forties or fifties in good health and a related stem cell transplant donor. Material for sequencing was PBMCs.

The CDR3 reads CASSHGTDTQYF. The CDR3 DNA follows: TGTGCCAGCAGTCACGGGACAGATACGCAGTATTTT. The chain combines TRBV6-2 or TRBV6-3 with TRBJ2-3; D not resolved. V shed 5 bases and J shed 3 bases, with 6 bases lying between them. Germline assignment: CDR1 MNHEY and CDR2 SVGEGT. The CDR3 has 12 residues.